The 10 T cell receptor beta chains below all came from one sample that was sequenced in a study of T-cell memory formation after mild COVID-19. TCRdb processed the 5' RACE reads anew with MiXCR; each CDR3 protein has one entry. The data show 300,000 to 400,000 distinct CDR3 sequences, more than 15% seen once. Sequenced material: PBMCs or a T cell subset sorted from them (not recorded which). These TCRs come from a man aged 18 to 30 who had mild COVID-19 (a few samples of this study predate the infection). Cell type and time point are not known.

This clonotype was observed a handful of times. This chain joins TRBV6-1 and TRBJ1-1; a weak D match, TRBD1 (5 bases). Germline-derived CDR1 and CDR2 are MNHNS and SASEGT. Trimming shortened V by 2 bases and J by 7 bases, and 11 bases separated the two germline ends. CDR3 length equals 13 residues. The CDR3 nucleotides are TGTGCCAGCAGTGAATCGACAGAATTTGAAGCTTTCTTT. Amino acids: CASSESTEFEAFF.

The gene calls are TRBV7-9 and TRBJ1-4; D may be TRBD1 (6 bases). Germline loops: CDR1 SEHNR, CDR2 FQNEAQ (reference sequence). Deletions cut 5 bases from V and 3 bases from J, with 10 bases between. The CDR3 extends over 14 amino acids. This CDR3 is CASSPGAANEKLFF. The CDR3 region has the DNA TGTGCCAGCAGCCCAGGGGCTGCTAATGAAAAACTGTTTTTT.

The gene calls are TRBV9 and TRBJ2-3; the D gene could be TRBD1 or TRBD2 (5 bases each). V was cut by 4 bases and J by 4 bases, with 13 bases left in between. Germline V gives CDR1 SGDLS, CDR2 YYNGEE. CDR3 length: 14 amino acids. The CDR3 region is CASSSREFADTQYF. In DNA form, the CDR3 reads TGTGCCAGCAGCTCCAGGGAGTTTGCAGATACGCAGTATTTT.

This chain connects TRBV7-3 to TRBJ2-2; D is ambiguous. The CDR3 has 14 residues. Trimming took 2 bases from V and 6 from J, leaving 10 bases between them. Germline loops: CDR1 SGHTA, CDR2 FQGTGA. The chain's CDR3 is CASSLDHWAGELFF. CDR3 sequence (DNA): TGTGCCAGCAGCTTAGATCATTGGGCCGGGGAGCTGTTTTTT.

This clonotype was counted a few times. This chain links TRBV7-2 with TRBJ1-4, with D unresolved. The germline V gene has CDR1 SGHTA and CDR2 FQGNSA. The CDR3 contains 14 residues. V lost 5 bases to trimming and J lost 7 bases, with 14 bases between them. CDR3 loop: CASSRIQQGEKLFF. The CDR3 DNA sequence: TGTGCCAGCAGCCGAATACAGCAAGGTGAAAAACTGTTTTTT.

J is TRBJ1-3 and V is TRBV20-1; D remains ambiguous. Germline CDR1 DFQATT, CDR2 SNEGSKA (reference sequence). This CDR3 region has 12 residues. The CDR3 coding sequence is TGCAGCGACCGGAGCTCTGGAAACACCATATATTTT. It specifies CSDRSSGNTIYF.

This clonotype was detected only a few times. The rearrangement links TRBV4-3 to TRBJ1-5, with D unclear. The CDR3 runs to 16 residues. Trimming cost V 0 bases and J 0 bases, with 9 bases left between them. CDR1 is LGHNA and CDR2 is YSLEER in the germline V gene. The CDR3 loop reads CASSQDLQYSNQPQHF. The CDR3, as DNA: TGCGCCAGCAGCCAAGATTTACAGTATAGCAATCAGCCCCAGCATTTT.

This clonotype was found a few times. This chain connects TRBV9 to TRBJ2-7, with 10 bases aligning to TRBD1. The J segment lost 2 bases and the V segment lost 0 bases, leaving 2 bases of the junction unmatched. Germline values: CDR1 SGDLS, CDR2 YYNGEE. This CDR3 spans 15 amino acids. CDR3 amino acids: CASSVGGQGAYEQYF. Here the CDR3 DNA reads TGTGCCAGCAGCGTAGGTGGACAGGGGGCCTACGAGCAGTACTTC.

In its sample, this clonotype was seen many times. The chain combines TRBV27 with TRBJ2-1; 7 bases are a match to TRBD2. Trimming removed 11 bases from V and 4 bases from J; junction bases left unmatched: 2. The germline CDR1 and CDR2 sequences are MNHEY and SMNVEV (reference sequence). The CDR3 is 11 amino acids. As DNA, the CDR3 is TGTGCCGCCGGGGGGTACAATGAGCAGTTCTTC. Protein: CAAGGYNEQFF.

This clonotype came up a few times. The V call is TRBV19, the J call TRBJ1-1; the D gene is possibly TRBD1 (5 bases). V was trimmed by 6 bases and J by 0 bases, leaving 8 bases between them. Germline V gene lookup returns CDR1 LNHDA and CDR2 SQIVND (reference sequence). This CDR3 has 13 amino acids. In nucleotides, the CDR3 is TGTGCCAGTAGCGGGGGGTTGAACACTGAAGCTTTCTTT. Translated: CASSGGLNTEAFF.